This entry is about one T cell receptor beta chain. The sample belongs to a study of cytomegalovirus exposure and HLA in healthy donors. About the study: According to later analysis, the same platform produced the roughly 130 validation and 600 to 800 first-cohort repertoires.

The CDR3 length is 13 residues. J lost 8 bases, V lost 2 bases, and 3 bases had no gene match. The germline V gene encodes CDR1 MNHNS and CDR2 SASEGT. The method was immunoSEQ multiplex PCR; TCRdb's version includes in-frame clones alone and lacks a portion of them. Here the sample spans fewer than 350,000 clones, roughly 90% being singletons. The clonotype comes from a woman between 18 and 30 years old in good health and CMV-seronegative. The rearrangement uses TRBV6-1 and TRBJ1-1; 9 positions match TRBD1. Sequencing input: PBMCs. The CDR3 nucleotides are TGTGCCAGCAGTGAACGGGACAGGGCAGAAGCTTTCTTT. This codes for CASSERDRAEAFF.